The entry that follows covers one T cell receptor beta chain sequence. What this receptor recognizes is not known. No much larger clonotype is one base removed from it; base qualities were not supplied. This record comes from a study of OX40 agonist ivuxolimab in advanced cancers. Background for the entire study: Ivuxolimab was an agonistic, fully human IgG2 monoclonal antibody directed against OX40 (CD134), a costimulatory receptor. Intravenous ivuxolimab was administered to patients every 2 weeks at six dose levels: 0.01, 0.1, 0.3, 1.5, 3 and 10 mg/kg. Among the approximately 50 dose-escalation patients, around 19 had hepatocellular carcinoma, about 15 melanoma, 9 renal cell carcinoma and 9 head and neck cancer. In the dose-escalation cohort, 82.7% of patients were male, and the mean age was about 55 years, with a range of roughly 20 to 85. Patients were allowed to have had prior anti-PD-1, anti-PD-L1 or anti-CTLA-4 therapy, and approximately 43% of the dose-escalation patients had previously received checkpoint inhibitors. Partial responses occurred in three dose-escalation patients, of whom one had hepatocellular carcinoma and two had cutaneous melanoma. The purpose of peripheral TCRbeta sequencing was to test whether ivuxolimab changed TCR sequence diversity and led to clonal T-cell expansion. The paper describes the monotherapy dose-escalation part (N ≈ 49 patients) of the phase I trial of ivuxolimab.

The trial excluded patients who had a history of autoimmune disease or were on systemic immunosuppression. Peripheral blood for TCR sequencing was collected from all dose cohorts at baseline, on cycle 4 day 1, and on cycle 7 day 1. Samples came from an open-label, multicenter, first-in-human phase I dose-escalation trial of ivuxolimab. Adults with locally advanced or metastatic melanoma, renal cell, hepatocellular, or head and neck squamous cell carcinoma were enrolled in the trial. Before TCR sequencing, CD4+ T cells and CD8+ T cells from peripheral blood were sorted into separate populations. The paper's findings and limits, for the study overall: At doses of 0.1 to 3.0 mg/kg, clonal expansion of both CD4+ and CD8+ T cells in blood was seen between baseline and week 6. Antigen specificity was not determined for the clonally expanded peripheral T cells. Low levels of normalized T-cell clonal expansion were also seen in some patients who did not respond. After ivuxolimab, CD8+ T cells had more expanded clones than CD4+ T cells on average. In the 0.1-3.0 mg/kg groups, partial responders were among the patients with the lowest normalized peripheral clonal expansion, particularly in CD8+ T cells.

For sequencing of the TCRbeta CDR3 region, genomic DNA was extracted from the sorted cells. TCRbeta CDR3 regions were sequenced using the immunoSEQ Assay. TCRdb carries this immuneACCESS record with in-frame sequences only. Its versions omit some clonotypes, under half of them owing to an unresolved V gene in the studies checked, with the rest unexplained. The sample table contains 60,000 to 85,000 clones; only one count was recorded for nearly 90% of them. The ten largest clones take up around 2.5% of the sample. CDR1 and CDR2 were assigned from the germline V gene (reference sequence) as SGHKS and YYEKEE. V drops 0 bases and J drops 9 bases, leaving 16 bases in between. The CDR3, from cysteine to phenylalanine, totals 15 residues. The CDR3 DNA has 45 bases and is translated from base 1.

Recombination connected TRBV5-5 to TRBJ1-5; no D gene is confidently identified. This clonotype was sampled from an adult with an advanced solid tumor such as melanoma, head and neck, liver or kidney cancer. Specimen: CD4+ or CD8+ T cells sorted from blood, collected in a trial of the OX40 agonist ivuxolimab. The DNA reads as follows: TGTGCCAGCAGCTTGGCCGGTTCCCCCGCGGGGCCCCAGCATTTT. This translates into CASSLAGSPAGPQHF.